This T cell receptor (beta chain) was documented in a study of shared clonotypes between healthy human individuals. This CDR3 has 14 amino acids. Deletions cut 5 bases from V and 5 bases from J, with 16 bases between. Per the germline V gene, CDR1 is LNHNV and CDR2 is YYDKDF (reference sequence). The deep-level immunoSEQ assay was used. Data came from immunoSEQ multiplex PCR; TCRdb stores just in-frame clones and leaves some out. This sample carries some 240,000 clones, over 50% of them seen once, and the ten largest clones take 11%. This clone showed up many times. The rearrangement joins TRBV15 to TRBJ2-7; TRBD1 might be the D (6 bases). This clonotype was sampled from a man under 40 in good health. Sequencing was performed on memory CD4+ T cells sorted from blood. Subset in this sample: CD45RA-negative fraction. The CDR3 nucleotides are TGTGCCACCAGCCTCCAATGGAAGGGGGACGAGCAGTACTTC. Translation gives CATSLQWKGDEQYF.